This T cell receptor beta chain was identified in a study of CD8 T cells in ankylosing spondylitis. Study-wide results and caveats: Fewer than ten highly homologous variants made up a TCR beta motif, and this motif appeared characteristic of ankylosing spondylitis blood.

The CDR3 totals 15 residues. Germline CDR1 SGHTA, CDR2 FQGNSA. Trimming pared 4 bases from V and 3 bases from J, leaving 12 bases between. This clonotype was detected many times. Its antigen is undetermined. TCRdb re-analysed the 5' RACE reads in MiXCR, keeping a single row per CDR3 protein. The data show roughly 490,000 distinct CDR3 sequences, with approximately 5.3% seen just once and 3% to 4% held by the top ten. The chain is built from TRBV7-2 and TRBJ2-2, with D perhaps assigned TRBD1 or TRBD2 (5 bases each). The sequence came from a male donor with ankylosing spondylitis. Sample: blood, either unsorted or a sorted T cell fraction (not recorded which). The CDR3 coding sequence is TGTGCCAGCAGCTCAGGGAGAATAGACACCGGGGAGCTGTTTTTT. It codes for CASSSGRIDTGELFF.